The 10 T cell receptor beta chains below come from one sample, sequenced in a study of cytomegalovirus exposure and HLA in healthy donors. Primers for the PCR totalled 60 Vbeta and 13 Jbeta. This table comes from immunoSEQ multiplex PCR, and its TCRdb copy is limited to in-frame clones, with some not included. Here the sample spans more than 95,000 clones, about 68% being singletons. Sequencing was performed on PBMCs. The source of these receptors is a man aged 40-49 years in good health and CMV-seropositive.

The V call is TRBV7-6, the J call TRBJ2-1, with a tentative D call TRBD2 (5 bases). The CDR3 has 15 residues. Germline V lookup: CDR1 SGHVS, CDR2 FNYEAQ. Trimming cost V 5 bases and J 5 bases, with 16 bases left between them. The CDR3 protein is CASSLRGPPHNEQFF. The CDR3 bases are TGTGCCAGCAGCCTCAGAGGGCCCCCCCACAATGAGCAGTTCTTC.

With regard to this clone: Additional DNA sequences in this sample encode the identical CDR3. The rearrangement uses TRBV27 and TRBJ1-5; 9 bases are a match to TRBD1. Germline V gene sequence: CDR1 MNHEY, CDR2 SMNVEV (reference sequence). This CDR3 region has 14 residues. Germline trimming cut 5 bases from V and 4 bases from J; bases unmatched to any gene: 3. CDR3 bases: TGTGCCAGCAGTCCCGGGACAGGGAATCAGCCCCAGCATTTT. Translated, it gives CASSPGTGNQPQHF.

CDR3 DNA sequence: TGTGCCAGTTCGGGGACTATGGATAGCAATCAGCCCCAGCATTTT. This codes for CASSGTMDSNQPQHF. This chain joins TRBV19 and TRBJ1-5; possible D gene TRBD1, 5 bases. V was cut by 8 bases and J by 0 bases, with 14 bases left in between. Germline V gene sequence: CDR1 LNHDA, CDR2 SQIVND (reference sequence). The CDR3 contains 15 residues. Combining the CDR3 with reference TRBV19 and TRBJ1-5 gives the whole variable domain DGGITQSPKYLFRKEGQNVTLSCEQNLNHDAMYWYRQDPGQGLRLIYYSQIVNDFQKGDIAEGYSVSREKKESFPLTVTSAQKNPTAFYLCASSGTMDSNQPQHFGDGTRLSIL.

V and J are TRBV7-3 and TRBJ2-7; D remains ambiguous. Germline loops: CDR1 SGHTA, CDR2 FQGTGA. The CDR3 covers 15 residues. The ends were cut back, 5 bases at V and 0 bases at J, with 14 bases in the middle. In DNA form, the CDR3 reads TGTGCCAGCAGCCCGATGTCGGTTAGCTCCTACGAGCAGTACTTC. Its protein is CASSPMSVSSYEQYF.

The chain has TRBV9 and TRBJ2-3; 12 bases match TRBD2. The V segment lost 4 bases and the J segment 5 bases; nucleotides outside the gene matches: 8. The CDR3 extends over 16 amino acids. The germline CDR1 and CDR2 sequences are SGDLS and YYNGEE. The CDR3 coding sequence is TGTGCCAGCAGCCCTAGCGGGAGGGCCCAGGTAGATACGCAGTATTTT. Protein: CASSPSGRAQVDTQYF.

This clone was seen only a few times. The chain joins TRBV14 to TRBJ1-4; possible D gene TRBD1, 6 bases. The CDR3 totals 14 residues. V gave up 5 bases and J gave up 5 bases, with 12 bases separating them. In germline, CDR1 is SGHDN, CDR2 FVKESK. The CDR3 DNA follows: TGTGCCAGCAGCTTCAAACAGGGAAATGAAAAACTGTTTTTT. Translation gives CASSFKQGNEKLFF.

V usage is TRBV4-1 and J usage is TRBJ1-1; TRBD1 matches at 10 bases. The CDR3 loop spans 14 amino acids. Looked up from germline, CDR1 is MGHRA and CDR2 is YSYEKL. Unmatched junction bases numbered 7, after V lost 4 bases and J lost 8 bases. The CDR3 DNA sequence: TGCGCCAGCAGCCTAAGACAGGGGGCGTACGAAGCTTTCTTT. This codes for CASSLRQGAYEAFF.

V gene TRBV2 combines with J gene TRBJ2-5; 11 bases match TRBD1. The CDR3 extends over 15 amino acids. V trimming: 6 bases; J trimming: 4 bases; junction bases outside the gene matches: 7. Germline assignment: CDR1 SNHLY and CDR2 FYNNEI. This CDR3 is CASSPRTGGTETQYF. The CDR3 nucleotides read TGTGCCAGCAGCCCAAGGACAGGGGGCACAGAGACCCAGTACTTC.

The rearrangement joins TRBV9 to TRBJ1-2; 8 bases agree with TRBD1. Germline loops: CDR1 SGDLS, CDR2 YYNGEE. Trimming removed 3 bases from V and 4 bases from J; junction bases left unmatched: 5. The CDR3 runs to 14 residues. CDR3 in DNA: TGTGCCAGCAGCGCCGCGGGACAGGCCTATGGCTACACCTTC. Translating it yields CASSAAGQAYGYTF.

The chain has TRBV11-3 and TRBJ2-1, with TRBD1 identical over 7 bases. Losses at the gene ends were 5 bases for V and 5 bases for J; bases not matched to a gene: 6. Germline V lookup: CDR1 SGHNT, CDR2 YENEEA. The CDR3 spans 14 residues. The CDR3 protein is CASSPGQQDNEQFF. As DNA, the CDR3 is TGTGCCAGCAGCCCGGGACAGCAAGACAATGAGCAGTTCTTC.